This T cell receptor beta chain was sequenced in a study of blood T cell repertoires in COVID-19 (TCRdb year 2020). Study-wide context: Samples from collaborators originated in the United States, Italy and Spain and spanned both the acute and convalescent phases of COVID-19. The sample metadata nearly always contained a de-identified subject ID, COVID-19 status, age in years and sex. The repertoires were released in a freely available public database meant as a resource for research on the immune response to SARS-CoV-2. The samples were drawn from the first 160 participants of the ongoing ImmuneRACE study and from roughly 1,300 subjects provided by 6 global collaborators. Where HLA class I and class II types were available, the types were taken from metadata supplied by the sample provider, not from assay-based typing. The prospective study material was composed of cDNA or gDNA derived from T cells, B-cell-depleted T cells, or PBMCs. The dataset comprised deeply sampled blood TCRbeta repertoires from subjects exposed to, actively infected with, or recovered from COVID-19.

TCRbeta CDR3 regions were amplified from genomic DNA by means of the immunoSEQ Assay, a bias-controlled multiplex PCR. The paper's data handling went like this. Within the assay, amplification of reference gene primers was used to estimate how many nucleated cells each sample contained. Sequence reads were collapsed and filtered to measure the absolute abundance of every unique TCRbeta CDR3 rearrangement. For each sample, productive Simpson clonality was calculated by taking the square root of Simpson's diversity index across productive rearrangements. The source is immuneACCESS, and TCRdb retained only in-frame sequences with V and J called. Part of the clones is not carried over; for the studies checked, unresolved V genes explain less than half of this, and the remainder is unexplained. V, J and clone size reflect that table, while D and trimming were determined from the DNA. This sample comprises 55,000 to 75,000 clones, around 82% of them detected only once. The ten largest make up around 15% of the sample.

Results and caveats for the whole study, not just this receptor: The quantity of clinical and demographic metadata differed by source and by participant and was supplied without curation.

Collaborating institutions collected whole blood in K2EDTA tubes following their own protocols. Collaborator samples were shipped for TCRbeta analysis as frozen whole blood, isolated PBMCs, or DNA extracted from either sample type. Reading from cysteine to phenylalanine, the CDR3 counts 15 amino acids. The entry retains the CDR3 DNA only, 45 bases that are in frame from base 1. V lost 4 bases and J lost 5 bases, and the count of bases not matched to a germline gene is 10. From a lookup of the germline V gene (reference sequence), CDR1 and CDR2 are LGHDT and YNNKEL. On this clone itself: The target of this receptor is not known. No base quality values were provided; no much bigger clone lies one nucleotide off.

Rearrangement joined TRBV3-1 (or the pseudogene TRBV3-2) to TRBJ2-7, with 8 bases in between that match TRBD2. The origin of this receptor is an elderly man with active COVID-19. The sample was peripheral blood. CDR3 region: CASSRSREGPHEQYF. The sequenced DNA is TGTGCCAGCAGCCGTAGCCGGGAGGGCCCCCACGAGCAGTACTTC.